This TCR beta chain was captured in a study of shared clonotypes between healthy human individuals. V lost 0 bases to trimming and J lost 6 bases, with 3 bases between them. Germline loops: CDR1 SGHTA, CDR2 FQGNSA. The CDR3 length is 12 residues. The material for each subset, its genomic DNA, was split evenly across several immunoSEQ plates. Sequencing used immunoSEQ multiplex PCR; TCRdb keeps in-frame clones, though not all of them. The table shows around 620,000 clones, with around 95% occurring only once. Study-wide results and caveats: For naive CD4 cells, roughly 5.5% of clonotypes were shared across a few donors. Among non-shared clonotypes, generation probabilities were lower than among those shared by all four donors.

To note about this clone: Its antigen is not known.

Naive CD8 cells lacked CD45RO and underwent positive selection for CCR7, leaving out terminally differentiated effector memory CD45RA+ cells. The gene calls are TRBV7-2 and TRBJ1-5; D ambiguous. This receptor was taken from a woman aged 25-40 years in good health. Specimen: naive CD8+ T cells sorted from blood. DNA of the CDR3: TGTGCCAGCAGCTTAGCAGGTCAGCCCCAGCATTTT. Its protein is CASSLAGQPQHF.